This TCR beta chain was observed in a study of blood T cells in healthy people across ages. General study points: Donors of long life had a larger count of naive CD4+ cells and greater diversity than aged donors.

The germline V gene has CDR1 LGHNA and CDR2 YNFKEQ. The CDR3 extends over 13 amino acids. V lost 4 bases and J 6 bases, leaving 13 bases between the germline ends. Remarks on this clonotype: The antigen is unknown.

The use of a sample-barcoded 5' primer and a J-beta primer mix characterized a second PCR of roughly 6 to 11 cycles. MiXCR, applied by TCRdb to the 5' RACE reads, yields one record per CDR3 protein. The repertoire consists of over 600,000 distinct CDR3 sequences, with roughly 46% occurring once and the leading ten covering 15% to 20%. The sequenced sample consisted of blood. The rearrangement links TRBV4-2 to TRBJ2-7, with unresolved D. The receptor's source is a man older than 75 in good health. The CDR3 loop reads CASSRVSAVEQYF. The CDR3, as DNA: TGTGCCAGCAGCCGAGTCTCCGCGGTCGAGCAGTACTTC.